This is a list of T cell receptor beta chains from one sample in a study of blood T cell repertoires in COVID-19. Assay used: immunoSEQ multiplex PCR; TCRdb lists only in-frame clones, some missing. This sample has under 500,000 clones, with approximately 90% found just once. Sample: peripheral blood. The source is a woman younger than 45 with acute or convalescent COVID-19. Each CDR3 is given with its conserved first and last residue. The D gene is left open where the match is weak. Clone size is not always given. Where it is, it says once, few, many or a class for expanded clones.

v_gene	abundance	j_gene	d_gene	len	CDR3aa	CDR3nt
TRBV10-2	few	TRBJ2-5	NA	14	CASSSWGPGETQYF	TGCGCCAGCAGTAGCTGGGGGCCAGGGGAGACCCAGTACTTC
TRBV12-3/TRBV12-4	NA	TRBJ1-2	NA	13	CASSLQGGYGYTF	TGTGCCAGCAGTTTACAGGGAGGATATGGCTACACCTTC
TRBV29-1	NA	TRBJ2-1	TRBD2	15	CSVVSPRGGFNEQFF	TGCAGCGTTGTGAGCCCCCGGGGGGGATTCAATGAGCAGTTCTTC
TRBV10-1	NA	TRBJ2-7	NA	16	CASSESQAPGSYEQYF	TGCGCCAGCAGTGAGTCACAAGCGCCCGGTTCCTACGAGCAGTACTTC
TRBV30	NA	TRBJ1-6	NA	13	CAWTGVYNSPLHF	TGTGCCTGGACAGGGGTATATAATTCACCCCTCCACTTT
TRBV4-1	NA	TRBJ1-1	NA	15	CASSPEPRANTEAFF	TGCGCCAGCAGCCCCGAGCCGCGAGCGAACACTGAAGCTTTCTTT
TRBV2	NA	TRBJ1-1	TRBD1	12	CASSEEGQKAFF	TGTGCCAGCAGTGAAGAGGGACAGAAAGCTTTCTTT
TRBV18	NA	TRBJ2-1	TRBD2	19	CASSPPHWASGSLGNEQFF	TGTGCCAGCTCACCACCGCACTGGGCTAGCGGGAGCCTGGGGAATGAGCAGTTCTTC
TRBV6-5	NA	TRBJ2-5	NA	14	CASSSRGYRETQYF	TGTGCCAGCAGTTCCCGCGGCTACAGGGAGACCCAGTACTTC
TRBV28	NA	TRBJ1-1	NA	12	CATSLGQTEAFF	TGTGCCACCTCTCTGGGGCAGACTGAAGCTTTCTTT
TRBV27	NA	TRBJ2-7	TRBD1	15	CASMTYGDRSYEQYF	TGTGCCAGCATGACCTACGGGGACAGATCCTACGAGCAGTACTTC
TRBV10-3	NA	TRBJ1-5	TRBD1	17	CAISETGAEYSNQPQHF	TGTGCCATCAGTGAAACAGGGGCGGAATATAGCAATCAGCCCCAGCATTTT
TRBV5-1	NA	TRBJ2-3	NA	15	CASSLSGVGTDTQYF	TGCGCCAGCAGCTTGTCCGGGGTGGGCACAGATACGCAGTATTTT
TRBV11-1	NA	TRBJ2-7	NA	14	CASSLGYDSYEQYF	TGTGCCAGCAGCTTAGGATATGACAGCTACGAGCAGTACTTC
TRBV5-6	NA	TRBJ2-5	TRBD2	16	CASSSRLAGAEETQYF	TGTGCCAGCAGCTCCAGACTAGCGGGGGCAGAAGAGACCCAGTACTTC
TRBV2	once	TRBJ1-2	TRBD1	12	CASRRTGEGYTF	TGTGCCAGCAGACGGACAGGGGAAGGCTACACCTTC
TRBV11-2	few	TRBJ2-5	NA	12	CASSPDQETQYF	TGTGCCAGCAGCCCAGATCAAGAGACCCAGTACTTC
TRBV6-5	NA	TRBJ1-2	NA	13	CASSAPYRDGYTF	TGTGCCAGCAGCGCCCCGTACAGGGATGGCTACACCTTC
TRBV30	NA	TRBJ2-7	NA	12	CAWSGAAVEQYF	TGTGCCTGGAGTGGAGCGGCAGTCGAGCAGTACTTC
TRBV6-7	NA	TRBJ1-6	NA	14	CASSVKLLNSPLHF	TGTGCCAGCAGTGTTAAACTATTAAATTCACCCCTCCACTTT
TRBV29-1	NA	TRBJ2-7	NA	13	CSGRGQYSYEQYF	TGCAGCGGCCGTGGACAATACTCCTACGAGCAGTACTTC
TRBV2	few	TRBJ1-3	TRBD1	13	CASSEGQGNTIYF	TGTGCCAGCAGTGAGGGACAGGGAAACACCATATATTTT
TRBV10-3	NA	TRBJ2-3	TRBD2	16	CAISEGLAGSTDTQYF	TGTGCCATCAGTGAGGGATTAGCGGGGAGCACAGATACGCAGTATTTT
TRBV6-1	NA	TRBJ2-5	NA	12	CASSEAGETQYF	TGTGCCAGCAGTGAAGCCGGAGAGACCCAGTACTTC
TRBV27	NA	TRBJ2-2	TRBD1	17	CASSFPPGTGGPGELFF	TGTGCCAGCAGTTTCCCGCCGGGGACAGGGGGACCCGGGGAGCTGTTTTTT
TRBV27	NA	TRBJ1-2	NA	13	CATQDSSNYGYTF	TGTGCCACGCAGGACAGCTCTAACTATGGCTACACCTTC
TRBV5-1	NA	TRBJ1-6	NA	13	CASSQGQNSPLHF	TGCGCCAGCAGCCAGGGTCAAAATTCACCCCTCCACTTT
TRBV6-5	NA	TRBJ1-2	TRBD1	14	CASLSWTGNYGYTF	TGTGCCAGTCTCTCATGGACAGGGAACTATGGCTACACCTTC
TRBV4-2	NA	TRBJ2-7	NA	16	CASNSGASRGRDEQYF	TGTGCCAGCAACTCAGGGGCTTCCAGGGGTAGAGACGAGCAGTACTTC
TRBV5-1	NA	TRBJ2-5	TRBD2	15	CASSLGRGAQETQYF	TGCGCCAGCAGCTTGGGGCGGGGGGCCCAAGAGACCCAGTACTTC
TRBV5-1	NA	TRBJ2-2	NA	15	CASSLVDGETGELFF	TGCGCCAGCAGCTTGGTGGACGGGGAAACCGGGGAGCTGTTTTTT
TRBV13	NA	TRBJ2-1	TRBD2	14	CASSGMAGGHEQFF	TGTGCCAGCAGCGGGATGGCGGGGGGCCATGAGCAGTTCTTC
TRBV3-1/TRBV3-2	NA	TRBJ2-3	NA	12	CASSQGRVTQYF	TGTGCCAGCAGCCAAGGGAGGGTTACGCAGTATTTT
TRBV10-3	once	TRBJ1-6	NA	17	CAISESTPGSYNSPLHF	TGTGCCATCAGTGAGTCGACTCCCGGCTCCTATAATTCACCCCTCCACTTT
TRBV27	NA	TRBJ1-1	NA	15	CASSSAGVRGTEAFF	TGTGCCAGCAGTTCCGCAGGGGTACGGGGTACTGAAGCTTTCTTT
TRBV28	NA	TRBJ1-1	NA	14	CASSLSLANTEAFF	TGTGCCAGCAGTTTATCCTTAGCGAACACTGAAGCTTTCTTT
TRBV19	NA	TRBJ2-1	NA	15	CASSIGQGAYNEQFF	TGTGCCAGTAGTATTGGCCAGGGTGCCTACAATGAGCAGTTCTTC
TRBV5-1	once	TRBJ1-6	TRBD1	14	CASSHGTGNSPLHF	TGCGCCAGCAGCCACGGGACAGGTAATTCACCCCTCCACTTT
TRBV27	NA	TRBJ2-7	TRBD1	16	CASSFIGQGGPYEQYF	TGTGCCAGCAGTTTTATAGGACAGGGTGGCCCCTACGAGCAGTACTTC
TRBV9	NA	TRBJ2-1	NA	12	CASSVSEGEQFF	TGTGCCAGCAGCGTTTCAGAGGGTGAGCAGTTCTTC
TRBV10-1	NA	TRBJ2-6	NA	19	CASSESIVRTSSGANVLTF	TGCGCCAGCAGTGAGTCGATCGTCAGGACAAGCTCTGGGGCCAACGTCCTGACTTTC
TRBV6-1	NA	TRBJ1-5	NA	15	CASSEFRLANQPQHF	TGTGCCAGCAGTGAATTTAGGCTAGCCAATCAGCCCCAGCATTTT
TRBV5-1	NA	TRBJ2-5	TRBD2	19	CASSLEGLAGASAQETQYF	TGCGCCAGCAGCTTGGAGGGTCTAGCGGGGGCCAGCGCGCAAGAGACCCAGTACTTC
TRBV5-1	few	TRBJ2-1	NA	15	CASSSYPSGDNEQFF	TGCGCCAGCAGCTCCTACCCCTCGGGGGACAATGAGCAGTTCTTC
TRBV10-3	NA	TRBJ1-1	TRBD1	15	CAIRGGTGDHTEAFF	TGTGCCATCAGGGGTGGGACAGGGGATCACACTGAAGCTTTCTTT
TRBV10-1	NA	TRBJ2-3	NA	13	CASNAETRDTQYF	TGCGCCAGCAACGCCGAGACTAGAGATACGCAGTATTTT
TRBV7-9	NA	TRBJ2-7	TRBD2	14	CASTWTSATYEQYF	TGTGCCAGCACATGGACTAGCGCGACCTACGAGCAGTACTTC